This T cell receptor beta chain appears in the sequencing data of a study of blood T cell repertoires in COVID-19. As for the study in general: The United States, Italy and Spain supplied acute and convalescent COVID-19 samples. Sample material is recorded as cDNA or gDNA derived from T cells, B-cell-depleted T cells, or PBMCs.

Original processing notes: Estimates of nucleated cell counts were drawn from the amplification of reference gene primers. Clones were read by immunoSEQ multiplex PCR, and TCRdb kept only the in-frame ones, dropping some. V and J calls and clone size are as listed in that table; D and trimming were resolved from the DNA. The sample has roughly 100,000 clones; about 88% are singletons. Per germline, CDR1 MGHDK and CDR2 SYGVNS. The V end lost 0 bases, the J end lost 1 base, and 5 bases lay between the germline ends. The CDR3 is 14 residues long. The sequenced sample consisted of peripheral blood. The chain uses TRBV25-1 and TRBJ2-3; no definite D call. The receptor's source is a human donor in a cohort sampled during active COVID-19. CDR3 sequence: CASSEYRGTDTQYF. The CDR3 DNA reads TGTGCCAGCAGTGAATATCGGGGCACAGATACGCAGTATTTT. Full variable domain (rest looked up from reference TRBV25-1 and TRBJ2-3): EADIYQTPRYLVIGTGKKITLECSQTMGHDKMYWYQQDPGMELHLIHYSYGVNSTEKGDLSSESTVSRIRTEHFPLTLESARPSHTSQYLCASSEYRGTDTQYFGPGTRLTVL.